What follows are 10 T cell receptor beta chains derived from one specimen sequenced in a study of OX40 agonist ivuxolimab in advanced cancers. Generated by immunoSEQ multiplex PCR, the TCRdb table keeps only in-frame clones and is missing some. The table lists 60,000 to 80,000 clones, about 84% of them singletons. Specimen: CD4+ or CD8+ T cells sorted from blood, collected in a trial of the OX40 agonist ivuxolimab. The source is an adult with an advanced solid tumor such as melanoma, head and neck, liver or kidney cancer.

Ten or more counts support this clone. The genes are TRBV5-5 and TRBJ2-7, with TRBD1 matching over 8 bases. Germline V gene lookup returns CDR1 SGHKS and CDR2 YYEKEE (reference sequence). The trim removed 4 bases at V and 3 bases at J, leaving 9 bases unmatched. The CDR3 contains 15 residues. As DNA, the CDR3 is TGTGCCAGCAGCACCTCTGGACAGGGAGGCTACGAGCAGTACTTC. This sequence encodes CASSTSGQGGYEQYF.

The chain is built from TRBV27 and TRBJ1-2; TRBD1 matches at 7 bases. Trimming took 6 bases from V and 3 from J; bases not matched to a gene: 4. CDR3 length: 13 amino acids. The germline V gene has CDR1 MNHEY and CDR2 SMNVEV (reference sequence). The CDR3 bases are TGTGCCAGCAGCCGAGGACAGGACTATGGCTACACCTTC. This gives the protein CASSRGQDYGYTF.

The chain couples TRBV28 to TRBJ2-1; D unresolved. The CDR3 runs 16 residues. V was cut by 5 bases and J by 0 bases, with 14 bases left in between. Germline assignment: CDR1 MDHEN and CDR2 SYDVKM. The chain's CDR3 is CASSTWTRSSYNEQFF. The DNA of the CDR3 is TGTGCCAGCAGTACGTGGACGCGAAGCTCCTACAATGAGCAGTTCTTC.

This clone appeared a single time. The chain carries TRBV5-1 and TRBJ2-1; D uncertain. CDR1 SGHRS and CDR2 YFSETQ come from the germline V gene. The CDR3 loop spans 18 amino acids. Trimming pared 1 base from V and 4 bases from J, leaving 21 bases between. This chain's CDR3 is CASSLTAPGALGYNEQFF. As DNA, the CDR3 is TGCGCCAGCAGCTTGACGGCCCCCGGCGCGCTGGGATACAATGAGCAGTTCTTC.

A word on this clone: In the same sample, other DNA sequences code for this CDR3. The gene calls are TRBV2 and TRBJ1-1, with 7 nucleotides matching TRBD1. The germline V gene encodes CDR1 SNHLY and CDR2 FYNNEI. Trimming cost V 2 bases and J 11 bases; bases outside gene matches: 11. This CDR3 spans 14 amino acids. CDR3: CASSEWTGPGRAFF. The DNA of the CDR3 is TGTGCCAGCAGTGAATGGACAGGCCCTGGGCGGGCTTTCTTT.

This rearrangement joins TRBV7-3 to TRBJ1-6; 7 bases line up with TRBD1. V gave up 2 bases and J gave up 8 bases; unmatched junction bases: 6. Germline loops: CDR1 SGHTA, CDR2 FQGTGA. This CDR3 spans 15 amino acids. CDR3 sequence reads: CASSLFEGADSPLHF. The CDR3 DNA reads TGTGCCAGCAGCTTATTTGAGGGGGCGGATTCACCCCTCCACTTT.

This clone was picked up a small number of times. This rearrangement joins TRBV18 to TRBJ1-1; D uncertain. The CDR3 totals 11 residues. Germline assignment: CDR1 KGHSH and CDR2 LQKENI. Trimming took off 8 bases at V and 1 base at J, with 5 bases between the two ends. The CDR3 region is CASRTNTEAFF. As DNA, the CDR3 is TGTGCCAGCAGGACGAACACTGAAGCTTTCTTT.

V is TRBV7-2 and J is TRBJ1-5; no firm D call. This CDR3 is built from 13 residues. V dropped 6 bases and J dropped 3 bases, with 9 bases sitting between them. In germline, CDR1 is SGHTA, CDR2 FQGNSA. The CDR3 bases are TGTGCCAGCAGTTTTCGTAACAATCAGCCCCAGCATTTT. Encoded protein: CASSFRNNQPQHF.

V gene TRBV19 combines with J gene TRBJ1-1, with D uncertain. This CDR3 comprises 11 residues. The V gene's germline CDR1 is LNHDA and CDR2 SQIVND (reference sequence). The germline V and J ends were trimmed by 5 bases and 7 bases, with 8 bases remaining between them. CDR3 protein: CASSYGDEAFF. The CDR3, as DNA: TGTGCCAGTAGTTACGGTGATGAAGCTTTCTTT.

The chain recombines TRBV2 with TRBJ2-3; weak D call: TRBD2 (7 bases). This CDR3 region has 15 residues. Deletions cut 8 bases from V and 3 bases from J, with 18 bases between. The germline gives CDR1 SNHLY, CDR2 FYNNEI. CDR3 nucleotide sequence: TGTGCCAGCGCAAGGGAGGGTAGGGGGACAGATACGCAGTATTTT. This gives the protein CASAREGRGTDTQYF. Using reference TRBV2 and TRBJ2-3 for the parts outside the CDR3, the full variable domain is EPEVTQTPSHQVTQMGQEVILRCVPISNHLYFYWYRQILGQKVEFLVSFYNNEISEKSEIFDDQFSVERPDGSNFTLKIRSTKLEDSAMYFCASAREGRGTDTQYFGPGTRLTVL.